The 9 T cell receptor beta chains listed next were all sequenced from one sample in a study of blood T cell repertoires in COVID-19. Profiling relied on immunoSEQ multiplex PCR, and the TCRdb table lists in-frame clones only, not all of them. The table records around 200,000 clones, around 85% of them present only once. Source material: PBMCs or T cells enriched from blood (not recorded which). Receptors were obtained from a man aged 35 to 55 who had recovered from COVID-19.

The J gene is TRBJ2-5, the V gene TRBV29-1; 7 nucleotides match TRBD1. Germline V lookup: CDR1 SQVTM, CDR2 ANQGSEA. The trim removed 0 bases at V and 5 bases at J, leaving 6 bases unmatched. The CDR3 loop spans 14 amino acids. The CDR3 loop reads CSVEDHRGIETQYF. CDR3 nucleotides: TGCAGCGTTGAAGACCACAGGGGTATTGAGACCCAGTACTTC.

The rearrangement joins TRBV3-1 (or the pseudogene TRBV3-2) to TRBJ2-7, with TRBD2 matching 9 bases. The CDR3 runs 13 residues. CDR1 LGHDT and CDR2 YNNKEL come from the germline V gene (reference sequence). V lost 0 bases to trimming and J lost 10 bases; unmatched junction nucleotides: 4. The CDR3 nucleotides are TGTGCCAGCAGCCAAGATTCTAGCGGGATCCAGTACTTC. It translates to CASSQDSSGIQYF.

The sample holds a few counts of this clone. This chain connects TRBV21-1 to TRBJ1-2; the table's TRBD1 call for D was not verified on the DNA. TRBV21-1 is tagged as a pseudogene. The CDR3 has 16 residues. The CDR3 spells CASSKARQGAGYGYTF. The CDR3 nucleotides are TGTGCCAGCAGCAAAGCCCGGCAGGGGGCGGGATATGGCTACACCTTC.

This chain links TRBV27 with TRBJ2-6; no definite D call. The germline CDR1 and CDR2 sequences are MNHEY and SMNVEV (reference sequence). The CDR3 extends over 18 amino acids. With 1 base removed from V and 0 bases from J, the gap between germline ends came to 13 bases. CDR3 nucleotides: TGTGCCAGCAGTTTATGGGCACAGCCAGACTCTGGGGCCAACGTCCTGACTTTC. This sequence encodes CASSLWAQPDSGANVLTF.

CDR3 protein: CASSVGGTAYEQYF. The CDR3, as DNA: TGTGCCAGCAGCGTAGGCGGGACCGCCTACGAGCAGTACTTC. V usage is TRBV9 and J usage is TRBJ2-7; D possibly corresponds to TRBD2 (6 bases). The V end lost 0 bases, the J end lost 2 bases, and 9 bases lay between the germline ends. Germline assignment: CDR1 SGDLS and CDR2 YYNGEE. The CDR3 is 14 residues long.

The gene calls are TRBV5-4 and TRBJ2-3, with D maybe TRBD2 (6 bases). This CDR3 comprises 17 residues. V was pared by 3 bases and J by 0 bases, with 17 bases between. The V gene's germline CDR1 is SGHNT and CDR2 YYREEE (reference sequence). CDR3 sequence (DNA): TGTGCCAGCAGCTCCATCCTTTCGGGGAGGAGCACAGATACGCAGTATTTT. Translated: CASSSILSGRSTDTQYF. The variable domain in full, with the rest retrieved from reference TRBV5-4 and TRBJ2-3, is ETGVTQSPTHLIKTRGQQVTLRCSSQSGHNTVSWYQQALGQGPQFIFQYYREEENGRGNFPPRFSGLQFPNYSSELNVNALELDDSALYLCASSSILSGRSTDTQYFGPGTRLTVL.

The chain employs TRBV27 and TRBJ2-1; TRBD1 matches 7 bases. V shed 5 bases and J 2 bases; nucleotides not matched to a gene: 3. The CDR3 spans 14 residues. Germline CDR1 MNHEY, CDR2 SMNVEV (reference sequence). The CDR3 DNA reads TGTGCCAGCAGTGTAACAGGGGCCTACAATGAGCAGTTCTTC. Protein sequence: CASSVTGAYNEQFF.

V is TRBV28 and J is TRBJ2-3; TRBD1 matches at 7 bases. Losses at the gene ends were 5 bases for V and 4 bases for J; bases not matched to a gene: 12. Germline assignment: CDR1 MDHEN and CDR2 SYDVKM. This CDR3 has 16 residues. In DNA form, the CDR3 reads TGTGCCAGCAGTGCCTCCGGGACAGTGACAGCAGATACGCAGTATTTT. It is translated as CASSASGTVTADTQYF.

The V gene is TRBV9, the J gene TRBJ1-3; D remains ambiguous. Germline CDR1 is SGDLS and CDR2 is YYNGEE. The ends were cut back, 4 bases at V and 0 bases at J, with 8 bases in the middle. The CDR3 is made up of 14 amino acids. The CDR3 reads CASSSDTSGNTIYF. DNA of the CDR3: TGTGCCAGCAGCTCTGACACCTCTGGAAACACCATATATTTT.